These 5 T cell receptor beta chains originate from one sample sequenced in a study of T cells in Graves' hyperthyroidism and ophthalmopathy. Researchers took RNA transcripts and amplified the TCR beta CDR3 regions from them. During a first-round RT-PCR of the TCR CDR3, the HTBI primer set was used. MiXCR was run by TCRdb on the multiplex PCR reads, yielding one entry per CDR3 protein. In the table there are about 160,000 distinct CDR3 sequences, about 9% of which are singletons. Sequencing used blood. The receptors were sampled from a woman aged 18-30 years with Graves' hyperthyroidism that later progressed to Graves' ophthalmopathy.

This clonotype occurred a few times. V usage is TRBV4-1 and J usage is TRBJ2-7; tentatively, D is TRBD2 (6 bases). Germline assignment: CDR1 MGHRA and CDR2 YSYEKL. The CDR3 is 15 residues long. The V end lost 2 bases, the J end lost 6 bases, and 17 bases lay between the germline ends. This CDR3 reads CASSQLWEAHREQYF. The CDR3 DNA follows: TGCGCCAGCAGCCAACTCTGGGAGGCCCACCGCGAGCAGTACTTC.

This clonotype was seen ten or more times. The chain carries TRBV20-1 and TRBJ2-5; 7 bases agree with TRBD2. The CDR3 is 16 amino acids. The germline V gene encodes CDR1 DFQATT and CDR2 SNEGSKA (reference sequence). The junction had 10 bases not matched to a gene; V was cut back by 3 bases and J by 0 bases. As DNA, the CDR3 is TGCAGTGCTAGCGGTGGGGGGGGGTTTCACCAAGAGACCCAGTACTTC. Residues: CSASGGGGFHQETQYF.

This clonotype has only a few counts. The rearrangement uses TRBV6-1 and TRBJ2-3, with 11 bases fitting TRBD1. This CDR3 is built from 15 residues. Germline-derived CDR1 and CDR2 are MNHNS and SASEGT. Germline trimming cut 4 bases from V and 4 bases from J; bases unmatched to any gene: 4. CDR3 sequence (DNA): TGTGCCAGCAGTGCCCGGGGACAGGGGGCAGATACGCAGTATTTT. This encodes CASSARGQGADTQYF.

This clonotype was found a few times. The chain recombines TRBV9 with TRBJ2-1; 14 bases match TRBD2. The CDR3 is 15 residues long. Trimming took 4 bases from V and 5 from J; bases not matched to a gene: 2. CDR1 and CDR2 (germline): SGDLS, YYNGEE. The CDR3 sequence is CASSLGLAGDNEQFF. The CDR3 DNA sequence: TGTGCCAGCAGCCTGGGACTAGCGGGAGACAATGAGCAGTTCTTC.

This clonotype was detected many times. This CDR3 is CASTLHTSGGRDEQFF. The CDR3 region has the DNA TGTGCCAGCACTCTCCATACTAGCGGGGGACGGGATGAGCAGTTCTTC. The V and J genes are TRBV6-2 or TRBV6-3 and TRBJ2-1; 11 positions match TRBD2. Germline CDR1 and CDR2: MNHEY and SVGEGT. Unmatched junction bases numbered 13, after V lost 7 bases and J lost 8 bases. The CDR3 covers 16 residues.